This record looks at one TCR beta chain sequence and its context. No antigen is known for it. Deletions cut 9 bases from V and 9 bases from J, with 9 bases between. The CDR3 loop spans 10 amino acids. CDR1 and CDR2 (germline): MRHNA, SNTAGT. These data originate in a study of T cell repertoires in cytomegalovirus infection. TCRdb used MiXCR to reprocess the reads, holding one entry per CDR3 protein. The top ten hold under 70% of the sample, which has 95,000 to 150,000 distinct CDR3 sequences, approximately 30% seen once. This sequence was found in a human donor in good health (CMV status not recorded). Some clones in this sample may be carry-over from other donors' samples. The chain links TRBV6-4 to TRBJ2-4; D is unclear. This specimen consisted of CD8+ T cells from cultured PBMCs, obtained from culture after CMV antigen stimulation. Written as DNA, the CDR3 is TGTGCCAGTAGATTGGGCATTCAGTACTTC. It is translated as CASRLGIQYF.